Listed below are T cell receptor beta chains from one sample, sequenced in a study of OX40 agonist ivuxolimab in advanced cancers. Some clones are missing from TCRdb's copy, which holds only in-frame ones; the method was immunoSEQ multiplex PCR. Counted here are about 84,000 clones, 89% occurring once; the ten biggest clones make up around 0.19%. The material was CD4+ or CD8+ T cells sorted from blood, obtained in a trial of the OX40 agonist ivuxolimab. Receptor source: an adult with an advanced solid tumor such as melanoma, head and neck, liver or kidney cancer. Each CDR3 is given without its conserved first and last residue. D genes are given only for firm matches. Rows may omit the clone size; those that give it use once, few, many or a size class.

>TRBD1|TRBJ2-2|-|TRBV18
ASSTSTTGLGELF
>-|TRBJ1-1|once|TRBV18
ASSPPMADTEAF
>TRBD1|TRBJ2-2|-|TRBV7-9
ASRDRGNTGELF
>-|TRBJ1-1|-|TRBV18
ASSPRGINTEAF
>-|TRBJ1-1|few|TRBV30
ASKFYWENTEAF
>TRBD1|TRBJ2-7|-|TRBV30
AWTPDRGGEQY
>-|TRBJ2-3|-|TRBV13
ASSSGSTAAQY
>-|TRBJ2-7|-|TRBV28
AFARVGSYEQY
>-|TRBJ1-2|-|TRBV5-6
ASSLRRLMGYT
>TRBD1|TRBJ1-3|once|TRBV5-1
ASSRDRADSGNTIY
>-|TRBJ1-5|-|TRBV28
ASSLSGAQH
>-|TRBJ1-1|few|TRBV9
ASSAQTIMNTEAF
>-|TRBJ2-7|-|TRBV9
ASSVGAGLYEQY
>-|TRBJ1-5|-|TRBV4-3
ASSQDMYAGGNQPQH
>TRBD1|TRBJ1-1|-|TRBV29-1
SVVSGGVTEAF
>-|TRBJ1-4|-|TRBV5-4
ASSFYSQKKGKLF
>-|TRBJ2-3|-|TRBV4-3
ASSQDVQGGQDTQY
>TRBD2|TRBJ2-3|-|TRBV9
ASSVLAGGTDTQY
>-|TRBJ1-2|-|TRBV7-8
ASSLGGGQYYGYT
>TRBD1|TRBJ2-7|-|TRBV7-8
ASSRATGTGVVEQY
>TRBD1|TRBJ2-3|-|TRBV6-5
ASRVGGFGTDTQY